This passage covers 9 T cell receptor beta chains from one sample sequenced in a study of blood T cell repertoires in COVID-19 (dated by TCRdb to the early 2020s). The protocol used for the library was the immunoSEQ multiplex PCR assay. TCRdb retrieved this table from immuneACCESS and kept in-frame rearrangements only. Not all clones are present; in checked studies, unresolved V genes account for under half, and no reason is known for the remainder. This sample comprises about 6,000 clones, roughly 91% of them detected only once. Together, the top ten hold about 7% of the sample. The source material was peripheral blood. The source is a human donor in a cohort sampled during active COVID-19.

The chain couples TRBV3-1 (or the pseudogene TRBV3-2) to TRBJ2-3, with a tentative D call TRBD2 (6 bases). Trimming cost V 4 bases and J 0 bases, with 17 bases left between them. Germline CDR1 reads LGHDT; CDR2 reads YNNKEL (reference sequence). The CDR3 is 17 residues long. CDR3 protein: CASSPSIGTPSTDTQYF. CDR3 coding DNA: TGTGCCAGCAGCCCCTCTATCGGGACTCCTAGCACAGATACGCAGTATTTT.

The chain joins TRBV7-9 to TRBJ2-3; 11 positions agree with TRBD1. Losses at the gene ends were 4 bases for V and 0 bases for J; bases not matched to a gene: 3. CDR1 and CDR2 (germline): SEHNR, FQNEAQ (reference sequence). CDR3 length: 16 residues. The CDR3 is CASSSDRGQSTDTQYF. The DNA for the CDR3 is TGTGCCAGCAGCTCGGACAGGGGGCAAAGCACAGATACGCAGTATTTT.

This chain joins TRBV3-1 (or the pseudogene TRBV3-2) and TRBJ2-6; D ambiguous. CDR3 length equals 14 residues. V lost 0 bases, J lost 4 bases, and 4 bases lay in between. Germline CDR1 reads LGHDT; CDR2 reads YNNKEL (reference sequence). CDR3 region: CASSQDIGANVLTF. In nucleotides, the CDR3 is TGTGCCAGCAGCCAAGATATAGGGGCCAACGTCCTGACTTTC.

V is TRBV3-1 (or the pseudogene TRBV3-2) and J is TRBJ2-1, with D possibly matching TRBD2 (6 bases). V was cut by 0 bases and J by 3 bases, with 9 bases left in between. The CDR3 extends over 15 amino acids. CDR1 LGHDT and CDR2 YNNKEL come from the germline V gene (reference sequence). Here the CDR3 reads CASSQDGGGYNEQFF. The CDR3 coding sequence is TGTGCCAGCAGCCAAGATGGGGGAGGCTACAATGAGCAGTTCTTC.

The chain recombines TRBV5-4 with TRBJ2-4; the D gene is possibly TRBD2 (7 bases). Trimming took off 4 bases at V and 8 bases at J, with 16 bases between the two ends. Germline CDR1 is SGHNT and CDR2 is YYREEE (reference sequence). This CDR3 is 14 amino acids long. The CDR3: CASSLRTRGDIQYF. In DNA form, the CDR3 reads TGTGCCAGCAGCCTTAGGACTAGGGGGGACATTCAGTACTTC.

V usage is TRBV18 and J usage is TRBJ2-1; D possibly corresponds to TRBD2 (6 bases). With 3 bases removed from V and 5 bases from J, the gap between germline ends came to 14 bases. This CDR3 has 15 residues. Germline lookup yields CDR1 KGHSH and CDR2 LQKENI. The CDR3 loop is CASSPPSLADNEQFF. The CDR3 nucleotides read TGTGCCAGCTCACCTCCGAGTTTAGCGGACAATGAGCAGTTCTTC.

The rearrangement links TRBV7-6 to TRBJ2-7; D possibly corresponds to TRBD2 (5 bases). The germline gives CDR1 SGHVS, CDR2 FNYEAQ. The CDR3 length is 15 residues. The V gene lost 1 base and the J gene lost 2 bases, with 12 bases spanning the gap. The chain's CDR3 is CASSLEPGKPYEQYF. The DNA for the CDR3 is TGTGCCAGCAGCTTAGAGCCCGGGAAACCCTACGAGCAGTACTTC.

V is TRBV12-3 or TRBV12-4 and J is TRBJ2-1; possibly TRBD2 for D (5 bases). Trimming stripped 2 bases from V and 8 bases from J, with 7 bases between. The CDR3 sequence is 12 residues long. CDR3 DNA sequence: TGTGCCAGCAGTTTACCTAGCCATGAGCAGTTCTTC. Its translation is CASSLPSHEQFF.

The chain links TRBV27 to TRBJ2-7, with D maybe TRBD1 (6 bases). The length of the CDR3 is 15 residues. The germline V gene has CDR1 MNHEY and CDR2 SMNVEV (reference sequence). V was pared by 0 bases and J by 2 bases, with 11 bases between. The CDR3, as DNA: TGTGCCAGCAGTTTATCGTGGGCAGGGGCCTACGAGCAGTACTTC. Its translation is CASSLSWAGAYEQYF.